This T cell receptor beta chain came from a study of blood T cells in healthy people across ages. Whole-study findings and limits: Lack of knowledge of donor CMV status possibly confounded expanded clonotype changes.

The authors isolated at least 6 million PBMCs per sample. Through a sample-barcoded 5' primer and a J-beta primer mix, a second PCR was run for 7 to 11 cycles. TCRdb reprocessed the 5' RACE reads via MiXCR and lists one record per CDR3 protein. The sample has fewer than 800,000 distinct CDR3 sequences, about 32% seen once; the top ten hold approximately 15%. This clonotype has only a few counts. Its antigen is not identified. A much bigger clone sits one base away, suggesting this may be a read error. Losses at the gene ends were 6 bases for V and 10 bases for J; bases not matched to a gene: 13. In germline, CDR1 is SGHTA, CDR2 FQGNSA. This CDR3 is 15 amino acids long.

Material for sequencing was blood. The V gene is TRBV7-2, the J gene TRBJ2-1; 9 bases align to TRBD2. The sequence was obtained from a woman older than 75 in good health. The CDR3 sequence: CASSIQAGGHYEQFF. The DNA for the CDR3 is TGTGCCAGCAGTATTCAAGCGGGGGGACACTACGAGCAGTTCTTC.